These 30 T cell receptor beta chains were sequenced from one sample in a study of cytomegalovirus exposure and HLA in healthy donors. TCRdb's table, derived via immunoSEQ multiplex PCR, lists solely in-frame clones and lacks some. The repertoire holds about 240,000 clones, more than 75% seen once, with 2.6% in the top ten. The sample taken for sequencing was PBMCs. All receptors derive from a young man in good health and CMV-seronegative.

The CDR3 is CASSLFSLYTSTGELFF. CDR3 sequence (DNA): TGTGCCAGCAGCTTGTTCTCGCTCTATACCTCCACCGGGGAGCTGTTTTTT. The rearrangement links TRBV7-2 to TRBJ2-2; D gene ambiguous. V was cut by 3 bases and J by 4 bases, with 18 bases left in between. Germline V gene data show CDR1 as SGHTA and CDR2 as FQGNSA. The CDR3 totals 17 residues.

The CDR3 here is CASSLGTANWGDNSPLHF. CDR3 DNA: TGTGCCAGCAGCTTAGGGACAGCCAATTGGGGAGATAATTCACCCCTCCACTTT. The rearrangement uses TRBV7-9 and TRBJ1-6; a possible D gene is TRBD1 (6 bases). Per germline, CDR1 SEHNR and CDR2 FQNEAQ (reference sequence). This CDR3 region has 18 residues. Trimming shortened V by 1 base and J by 5 bases, and 18 bases separated the two germline ends.

This clone was detected only a few times. This chain uses TRBV7-2 with TRBJ1-2; 7 nucleotides match TRBD1. The CDR3 loop spans 14 amino acids. Germline trimming cut 4 bases from V and 3 bases from J; bases unmatched to any gene: 5. From germline, CDR1 is SGHTA and CDR2 FQGNSA. The CDR3 here is CASSSTGRDYGYTF. The CDR3 coding sequence is TGTGCCAGCAGCTCGACAGGGCGGGACTATGGCTACACCTTC. The full variable domain, completed using reference TRBV7-2 and TRBJ1-2, is GAGVSQSPSNKVTEKGKDVELRCDPISGHTALYWYRQSLGQGLEFLIYFQGNSAPDKSGLPSDRFSAERTGGSVSTLTIQRTQQEDSAVYLCASSSTGRDYGYTFGSGTRLTVV.

The chain recombines TRBV9 with TRBJ2-3, with 10 bases identical to TRBD1. The CDR3 has 15 amino acids. The germline V gene encodes CDR1 SGDLS and CDR2 YYNGEE. Trimming at V came to 4 bases and at J to 3 bases, leaving 5 bases not matched to a gene. This CDR3 is CASSITGQGTDTQYF. The CDR3 nucleotides are TGTGCCAGCAGCATAACGGGACAGGGGACAGATACGCAGTATTTT.

The chain carries TRBV25-1 and TRBJ1-3; maybe TRBD1 (6 bases). The CDR3 sequence is 15 residues long. In germline, CDR1 is MGHDK, CDR2 SYGVNS. With 0 bases removed from V and 2 bases from J, the gap between germline ends came to 8 bases. CDR3 residues: CASSEYNRAGNTIYF. The CDR3 DNA reads TGTGCCAGCAGTGAATATAACAGGGCTGGAAACACCATATATTTT.

This clone was detected a few times. This chain uses TRBV19 with TRBJ1-1; a possible D gene is TRBD1 (6 bases). V shed 2 bases and J shed 5 bases, with 12 bases lying between them. CDR1 and CDR2 (germline): LNHDA, SQIVND (reference sequence). This CDR3 has 14 residues. The CDR3 sequence is CASSIQGRGTEAFF. In DNA form, the CDR3 reads TGTGCCAGTAGTATACAGGGTAGGGGGACTGAAGCTTTCTTT.

This chain connects TRBV28 to TRBJ1-4; 7 bases match TRBD1. V lost 6 bases to trimming and J lost 6 bases; unmatched junction nucleotides: 10. Germline V lookup: CDR1 MDHEN, CDR2 SYDVKM. The CDR3 is 15 amino acids. Here the CDR3 reads CASSRPGQRHEKLFF. The CDR3 DNA reads as TGTGCCAGCAGCCGCCCGGGACAGCGGCATGAAAAACTGTTTTTT.

The rearrangement uses TRBV5-1 and TRBJ2-1, with TRBD2 matching 11 bases. Germline CDR1 is SGHRS and CDR2 is YFSETQ. This CDR3 comprises 16 residues. The trim removed 3 bases at V and 6 bases at J, leaving 8 bases unmatched. The CDR3: CASSSSLAGEGNEQFF. CDR3 bases: TGCGCCAGCAGCTCCTCACTAGCGGGAGAGGGCAATGAGCAGTTCTTC. Based on the CDR3 plus reference TRBV5-1 and TRBJ2-1, the full variable domain is KAGVTQTPRYLIKTRGQQVTLSCSPISGHRSVSWYQQTPGQGLQFLFEYFSETQRNKGNFPGRFSGRQFSNSRSEMNVSTLELGDSALYLCASSSSLAGEGNEQFFGPGTRLTVL.

This clone was detected only once. The DNA for the CDR3 is TGTGCCAGCAGCCCCGGGTCAGATACGCAGTATTTT. Translating it yields CASSPGSDTQYF. The chain combines TRBV7-8 with TRBJ2-3; D gene ambiguous. The CDR3 is 12 amino acids. V was shortened by 5 bases and J by 4 bases, with 7 bases between the two germline ends. The germline V gene encodes CDR1 SGHVS and CDR2 FQNEAQ. The full variable domain, its missing parts supplied by reference TRBV7-8 and TRBJ2-3, is GAGVSQSPRYKVAKRGQDVALRCDPISGHVSLFWYQQALGQGPEFLTYFQNEAQLDKSGLPSDRFFAERPEGSVSTLKIQRTQQEDSAVYLCASSPGSDTQYFGPGTRLTVL.

The rearrangement links TRBV30 to TRBJ2-1; 10 nucleotides match TRBD2. Germline V gene data show CDR1 as GTSNPN and CDR2 as SVGIG (reference sequence). The CDR3 is 18 amino acids. J was trimmed by 4 bases and V by 3 bases; bases with no gene match: 15. The CDR3 DNA is TGTGCCTGGAGAGGTGCTAGCGGGGGTTCGACTAATTACAATGAGCAGTTCTTC. Protein sequence: CAWRGASGGSTNYNEQFF.

This chain links TRBV6-1 with TRBJ1-1, with D unresolved. This CDR3 contains 13 residues. Germline assignment: CDR1 MNHNS and CDR2 SASEGT. V was clipped by 2 bases and J by 3 bases, with 7 bases between them. The CDR3 loop is CASSERQDTEAFF. CDR3 sequence (DNA): TGTGCCAGCAGTGAAAGGCAGGACACTGAAGCTTTCTTT.

The chain carries TRBV6-5 and TRBJ2-1; a weak D match, TRBD2 (5 bases). CDR3 length: 13 residues. Trimming cost V 6 bases and J 8 bases, with 14 bases left between them. CDR1 is MNHEY, CDR2 SVGAGI, per germline. This CDR3 is CASSQVRGYEQFF. The CDR3 DNA sequence: TGTGCCAGCAGCCAGGTTCGGGGTTATGAGCAGTTCTTC.

The chain has TRBV28 and TRBJ2-1; 8 bases line up with TRBD1. The CDR3 extends over 13 amino acids. The V segment lost 7 bases and the J segment 7 bases; nucleotides outside the gene matches: 6. Germline CDR1 is MDHEN and CDR2 is SYDVKM. The CDR3 protein is CASTPGGRNEQFF. The CDR3 bases are TGTGCCAGCACTCCAGGGGGCCGGAATGAGCAGTTCTTC.

This clone was observed once. This sequence joins TRBV28 and TRBJ2-1; a possible D gene is TRBD1 (6 bases). The CDR3 totals 17 residues. CDR1 is MDHEN and CDR2 is SYDVKM in the germline V gene. V lost 2 bases and J 6 bases, leaving 20 bases between the germline ends. DNA for the CDR3: TGTGCCAGCAGTTTACCTCTCCGGGACACCAGCCCCAATGAGCAGTTCTTC. This translates into CASSLPLRDTSPNEQFF.

J is TRBJ2-7 and V is TRBV30; TRBD2 aligns across 10 bases. Trimming cost V 2 bases and J 1 base; bases outside gene matches: 11. There are 17 residues in the CDR3. Germline V gene lookup returns CDR1 GTSNPN and CDR2 SVGIG (reference sequence). The CDR3 spells CAWSPLAGVRRSYEQYF. The CDR3 DNA sequence: TGTGCCTGGAGTCCTCTAGCGGGGGTTAGGAGGTCCTACGAGCAGTACTTC.

The V call is TRBV4-3, the J call TRBJ2-1; tentative D call: TRBD1 (5 bases). Trimming took off 4 bases at V and 8 bases at J, with 12 bases between the two ends. The CDR3 is 13 residues long. Germline V gives CDR1 LGHNA, CDR2 YSLEER. CDR3 residues: CASSLSWGHEQFF. The CDR3 DNA is TGCGCCAGCAGCCTCTCTTGGGGCCATGAGCAGTTCTTC.

The gene calls are TRBV5-6 and TRBJ1-5, with no clear D. Germline V gene sequence: CDR1 SGHDT, CDR2 YYEEEE. The CDR3 totals 14 residues. The V end was cut by 0 bases, the J end by 3 bases, with 7 bases between. The CDR3 sequence is CASSLGLPNQPQHF. For the CDR3, the DNA is TGTGCCAGCAGCTTGGGGCTTCCCAATCAGCCCCAGCATTTT. The full variable domain, its missing parts supplied by reference TRBV5-6 and TRBJ1-5, is DAGVTQSPTHLIKTRGQQVTLRCSPKSGHDTVSWYQQALGQGPQFIFQYYEEEERQRGNFPDRFSGHQFPNYSSELNVNALLLGDSALYLCASSLGLPNQPQHFGDGTRLSIL.

The rearrangement uses TRBV9 and TRBJ2-1; TRBD2 matches at 8 bases. This CDR3 is 15 amino acids long. Losses at the gene ends were 2 bases for V and 8 bases for J; bases not matched to a gene: 9. CDR1 is SGDLS, CDR2 YYNGEE, per germline. The CDR3 bases are TGTGCCAGCAGCGTTCCGGGACTAGTTGGTCATGAGCAGTTCTTC. Translated: CASSVPGLVGHEQFF. Complete variable domain (other parts from reference TRBV9 and TRBJ2-1): DSGVTQTPKHLITATGQRVTLRCSPRSGDLSVYWYQQSLDQGLQFLIQYYNGEERAKGNILERFSAQQFPDLHSELNLSSLELGDSALYFCASSVPGLVGHEQFFGPGTRLTVL.

The chain carries TRBV6-5 and TRBJ2-2; 10 nucleotides line up with TRBD2. The CDR3 loop spans 14 amino acids. CDR1 and CDR2 from the germline V gene are MNHEY and SVGAGI. Losses at the gene ends were 8 bases for V and 3 bases for J; bases not matched to a gene: 3. CDR3 nucleotide sequence: TGTGCCAGCGGAGCGGGGGGGTACACCGGGGAGCTGTTTTTT. Translation: CASGAGGYTGELFF.

The J gene is TRBJ2-7, the V gene TRBV30; the D gene is possibly TRBD1 (5 bases). This CDR3 has 14 residues. The V gene lost 5 bases and the J gene lost 2 bases, with 16 bases spanning the gap. Germline lookup yields CDR1 GTSNPN and CDR2 SVGIG (reference sequence). The CDR3 is CAWGSRDGTYEQYF. In DNA form, the CDR3 reads TGTGCCTGGGGTTCCAGGGATGGGACCTACGAGCAGTACTTC.

This chain joins TRBV4-2 and TRBJ2-7; 9 bases are a match to TRBD1. Looked up from germline, CDR1 is LGHNA and CDR2 is YNFKEQ. Unmatched junction bases numbered 7, after V lost 4 bases and J lost 3 bases. This CDR3 is built from 15 residues. The CDR3 loop is CASSLRTGVFYEQYF. CDR3 bases: TGTGCCAGCAGCCTAAGGACAGGGGTTTTCTACGAGCAGTACTTC.

This clone was counted a few times. The genes are TRBV7-2 and TRBJ2-5, with D perhaps TRBD1 (5 bases). V dropped 5 bases and J dropped 5 bases, with 6 bases sitting between them. Germline-derived CDR1 and CDR2 are SGHTA and FQGNSA. This CDR3 comprises 11 residues. In nucleotides, the CDR3 is TGTGCCAGCAGCCCAGGGGAGACCCAGTACTTC. Residues: CASSPGETQYF.

This clone turned up a few times. The chain uses TRBV19 and TRBJ1-5; D not resolved. The CDR3 covers 13 residues. V lost 7 bases and J 1 base, leaving 8 bases between the germline ends. Germline CDR1 and CDR2: LNHDA and SQIVND (reference sequence). CDR3 amino acids: CASTGRSNQPQHF. The CDR3 DNA reads as TGTGCCAGTACGGGGAGGAGCAATCAGCCCCAGCATTTT.

This clone was detected once. The chain joins TRBV2 to TRBJ1-5; D might be TRBD1 (5 bases). CDR3 length equals 14 residues. From germline, CDR1 is SNHLY and CDR2 FYNNEI. The V end lost 8 bases, the J end lost 2 bases, and 13 bases lay between the germline ends. The CDR3 spells CASGGIGGNQPQHF. The CDR3 bases are TGTGCCAGCGGGGGGATTGGCGGCAATCAGCCCCAGCATTTT.

This clone came up once. This chain links TRBV4-3 with TRBJ1-4; 7 bases map to TRBD1. This CDR3 has 13 residues. The germline CDR1 and CDR2 sequences are LGHNA and YSLEER. V shed 1 base and J 14 bases; nucleotides not matched to a gene: 7. CDR3 sequence reads: CASSQVLPGGLFF. In nucleotides, the CDR3 is TGCGCCAGCAGCCAAGTCTTACCAGGGGGGCTGTTTTTT.

The chain carries TRBV27 and TRBJ2-3; D perhaps matches TRBD1 (5 bases). V was trimmed by 6 bases and J by 6 bases, leaving 16 bases between them. Per germline, CDR1 MNHEY and CDR2 SMNVEV (reference sequence). The CDR3 loop spans 14 amino acids. The CDR3, as DNA: TGTGCCAGCAGCATAGACTGGGGCAGGGATACGCAGTATTTT. It yields the protein CASSIDWGRDTQYF.

The chain has TRBV7-8 and TRBJ2-7; D remains unclear. This CDR3 is built from 13 residues. Germline V gene data show CDR1 as SGHVS and CDR2 as FQNEAQ. V lost 1 base and J lost 4, with 8 bases in between. This chain's CDR3 is CASSLGRGYEQYF. The CDR3 region has the DNA TGTGCCAGCAGCTTAGGCCGCGGATACGAGCAGTACTTC.

The chain carries TRBV5-1 and TRBJ2-3, with a possible D match to TRBD1 (5 bases). V dropped 7 bases and J dropped 2 bases, with 17 bases sitting between them. The germline V gene has CDR1 SGHRS and CDR2 YFSETQ. The CDR3 has 15 amino acids. CDR3 in DNA: TGCGCCAGCGCTCGTGGCGACAGCTTCACAGATACGCAGTATTTT. It encodes CASARGDSFTDTQYF.

This clone was found a few times. This chain uses TRBV28 with TRBJ2-7, with D possibly TRBD1 on 6 matching bases. The CDR3 runs to 14 residues. The V gene's germline CDR1 is MDHEN and CDR2 SYDVKM. V lost 4 bases to trimming and J lost 2 bases, with 12 bases between them. The CDR3 reads CASSYRQDAYEQYF. As DNA, the CDR3 is TGTGCCAGCAGTTACCGACAGGATGCCTACGAGCAGTACTTC.

The V call is TRBV6-5, the J call TRBJ1-1; D is perhaps TRBD1 (5 bases). V was cut by 6 bases and J by 10 bases, with 12 bases left in between. This CDR3 comprises 11 residues. Germline assignment: CDR1 MNHEY and CDR2 SVGAGI. DNA for the CDR3: TGTGCCAGCAGAACGGGGGGTTCAGCTTTCTTT. This translates into CASRTGGSAFF.